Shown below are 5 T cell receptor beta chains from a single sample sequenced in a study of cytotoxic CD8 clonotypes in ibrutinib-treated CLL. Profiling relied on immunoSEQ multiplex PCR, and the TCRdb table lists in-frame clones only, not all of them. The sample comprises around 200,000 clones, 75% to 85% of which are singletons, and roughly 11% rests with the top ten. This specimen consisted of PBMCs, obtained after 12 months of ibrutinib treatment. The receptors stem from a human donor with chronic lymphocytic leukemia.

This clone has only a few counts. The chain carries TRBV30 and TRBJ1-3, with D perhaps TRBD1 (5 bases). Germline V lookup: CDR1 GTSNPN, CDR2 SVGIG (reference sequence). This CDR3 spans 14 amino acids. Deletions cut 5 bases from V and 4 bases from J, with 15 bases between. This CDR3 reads CAWWRGAAGNTIYF. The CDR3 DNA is TGTGCCTGGTGGAGAGGGGCAGCGGGAAACACCATATATTTT.

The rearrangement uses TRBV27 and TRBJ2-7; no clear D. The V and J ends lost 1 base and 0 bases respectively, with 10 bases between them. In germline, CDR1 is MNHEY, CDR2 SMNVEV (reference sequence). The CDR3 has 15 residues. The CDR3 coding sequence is TGTGCCAGCAGTTTATACCTAGGGATCTCCTACGAGCAGTACTTC. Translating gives CASSLYLGISYEQYF.

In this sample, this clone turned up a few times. The CDR3 DNA reads TGTGCCAGCAGTTCCAACAGGGGTTACGAGCAGTACTTC. This gives the protein CASSSNRGYEQYF. The rearrangement joins TRBV13 to TRBJ2-7; 7 bases agree with TRBD1. This CDR3 comprises 13 residues. In germline, CDR1 is PRHDT, CDR2 FYEKMQ (reference sequence). V gave up 6 bases and J gave up 4 bases; unmatched junction bases: 6.

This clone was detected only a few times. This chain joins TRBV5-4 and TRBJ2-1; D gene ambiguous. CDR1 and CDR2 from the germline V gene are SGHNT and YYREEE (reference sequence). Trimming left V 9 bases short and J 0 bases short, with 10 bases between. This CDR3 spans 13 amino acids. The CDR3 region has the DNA TGTGCCATATATGACTCCTCCTACAATGAGCAGTTCTTC. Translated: CAIYDSSYNEQFF.

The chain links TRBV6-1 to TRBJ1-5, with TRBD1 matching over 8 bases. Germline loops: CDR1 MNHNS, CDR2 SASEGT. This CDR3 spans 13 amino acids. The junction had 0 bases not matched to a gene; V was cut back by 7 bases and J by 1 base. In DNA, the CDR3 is TGTGCCAGCACAGGGGGCAGCAATCAGCCCCAGCATTTT. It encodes CASTGGSNQPQHF.